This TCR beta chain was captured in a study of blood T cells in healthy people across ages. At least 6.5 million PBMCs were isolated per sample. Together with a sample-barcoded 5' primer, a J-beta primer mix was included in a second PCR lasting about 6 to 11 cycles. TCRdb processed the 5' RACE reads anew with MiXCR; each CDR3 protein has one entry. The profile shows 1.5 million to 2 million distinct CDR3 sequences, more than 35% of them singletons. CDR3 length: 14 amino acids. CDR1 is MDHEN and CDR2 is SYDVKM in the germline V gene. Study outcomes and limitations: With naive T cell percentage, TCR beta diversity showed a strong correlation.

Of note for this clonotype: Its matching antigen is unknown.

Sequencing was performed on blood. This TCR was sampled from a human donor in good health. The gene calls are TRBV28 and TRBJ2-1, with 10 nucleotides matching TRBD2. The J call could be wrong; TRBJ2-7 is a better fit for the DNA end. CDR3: CASSFSGGRLEQYF. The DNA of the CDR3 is TGTGCCAGCAGTTTTAGCGGGGGGAGGCTCGAGCAGTACTTC.